Here is one TCR beta chain with its context. A single count supports this clone. Its target antigen remains unknown. One base away there is no much larger clone; base qualities are not given. TCR beta CDR3 regions were amplified from genomic DNA by bias-controlled multiplex PCR with the immunoSEQ v3 hsTCRB kit. The TCR libraries were sequenced on an Illumina NextSeq 500 to approximately 2.1 million read pairs for survey level or about 5-6.5 million read pairs for deep level. In the source study's methods: The immunoSEQ Analyzer software assigned V, D and J genes, filtered out non-productive sequences, and reported clonality. Repertoires were compared by productive Simpson clonality and by the Morisita overlap index of productive TRB rearrangements between infused TIL and blood. The clones in this table, taken by TCRdb from immuneACCESS, are in-frame only. Not every clone is retained; where verified, under half of the shortfall comes from an unresolved V gene, and the cause of the rest is unknown. The DNA was the basis for D and trimming; V, J and clone size are from that table. This sample holds more than 20,000 clones; roughly 72% were observed only once. The top ten clonotypes cover less than 8.5% of the sample.

The sample belongs to a study of TIL therapy for anti-PD-1-resistant metastatic lung cancer (dated by TCRdb to the early 2020s). For the study in its entirety: A median age of around 54 years (range roughly 35-75) and a median tumor PD-L1 proportion score of roughly 5.8% were recorded among enrolled patients. A median non-synonymous tumor mutation burden of roughly 1.4 mutations per megabase was determined across the cohort by whole-exome sequencing. The cohort was predominantly lung adenocarcinoma, with a handful of EGFR-mutant and two ALK-rearranged tumors, and half of patients were current or former smokers. T cell receptor beta sequencing of tumor and peripheral blood was used to follow clonotypes across the tumor, the expanded TIL product and serial blood samples.

This specimen's time point label, per the study, means: pre-treatment sample, taken before nivolumab and TIL therapy. The baseline tumor samples were excised metastases, mostly pleural nodules or supraclavicular lymph nodes, taken from the same resection that was used to grow TIL. Tumors were harvested before any PD-1/PD-L1 blockade; patients then received nivolumab, and those progressing received lymphodepletion, expanded TIL infusion and IL-2. A phase I trial run at two centers enrolled adults with stage 4 NSCLC between 2017 and 2020. Samples were obtained from a single-arm, open-label phase I trial in which tumor-infiltrating lymphocyte therapy with nivolumab was evaluated in advanced non-small cell lung cancer. Portions of each resected tumor were snap-frozen in liquid nitrogen and were stored at -80 degrees C. Tumor regions of interest were selected on H&E sections using laser-capture macrodissection, ground into about 15 mg aliquots, and extracted using Qiagen Allprep kits.

Trimming removed 4 bases from V and 3 bases from J, leaving 4 bases between the germline ends. The germline V gene encodes CDR1 SGHDT and CDR2 YYEEEE. The CDR3 contains 11 residues, cysteine and phenylalanine counted. Left in the record is the CDR3 DNA by itself, 33 bases read in frame from the first base. Study-wide conclusions, independent of this receptor: Because the cohort was highly selected, with more treatment-naive, never-smoker and oncogene-addicted patients than is typical, generalizability is limited. Compared with baseline intratumoral T cells, expanded TIL cultures were more clonal and less diverse (median clonality around 6% vs 30%, p < 0.0001). High clonal turnover was observed in TIL culture, with many enriched product clones not detected in the baseline tumor, which suggested clonal contraction rather than faithful expansion. The study protocol defined all tumor marker inferences as exploratory.

This receptor was taken from a person aged 30 to 80 with non-small cell lung cancer. Recombination joined TRBV5-6 with TRBJ1-2; the D gene is unclear. The material was tumor tissue, obtained at baseline. The nucleotide sequence is TGTGCCAGCAGCCTGGACTATGGCTACACCTTC. Translated, this gives CASSLDYGYTF. Beyond the CDR3, the reference TRBV5-6 and TRBJ1-2 genes provide the residues; the full variable domain reads: DAGVTQSPTHLIKTRGQQVTLRCSPKSGHDTVSWYQQALGQGPQFIFQYYEEEERQRGNFPDRFSGHQFPNYSSELNVNALLLGDSALYLCASSLDYGYTFGSGTRLTVV.